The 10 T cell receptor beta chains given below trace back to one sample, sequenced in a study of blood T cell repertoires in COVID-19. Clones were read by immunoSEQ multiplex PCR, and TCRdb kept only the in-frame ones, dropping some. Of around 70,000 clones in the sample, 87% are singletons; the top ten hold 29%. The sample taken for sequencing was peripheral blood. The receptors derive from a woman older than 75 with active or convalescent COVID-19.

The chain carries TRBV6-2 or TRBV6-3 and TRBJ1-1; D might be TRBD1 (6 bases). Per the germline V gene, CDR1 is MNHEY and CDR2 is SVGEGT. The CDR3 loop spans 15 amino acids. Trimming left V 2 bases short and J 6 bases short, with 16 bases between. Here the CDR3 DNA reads TGTGCCAGCAGTTACCTTCCCACAGGGCTTGCTGAAGCTTTCTTT. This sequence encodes CASSYLPTGLAEAFF.

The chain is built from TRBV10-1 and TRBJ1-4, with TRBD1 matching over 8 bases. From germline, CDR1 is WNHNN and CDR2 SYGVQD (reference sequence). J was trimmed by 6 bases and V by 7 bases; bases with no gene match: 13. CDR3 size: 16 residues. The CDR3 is CASKKARDRIDEKLFF. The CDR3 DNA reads TGCGCCAGCAAAAAAGCCCGGGACAGGATTGATGAAAAACTGTTTTTT.

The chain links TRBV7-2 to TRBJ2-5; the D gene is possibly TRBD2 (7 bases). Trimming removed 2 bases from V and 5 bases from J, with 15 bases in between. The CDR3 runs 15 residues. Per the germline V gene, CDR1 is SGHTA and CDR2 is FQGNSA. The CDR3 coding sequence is TGTGCCAGCAGCTTAATGTGGGGGGGCGGGGAGACCCAGTACTTC. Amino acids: CASSLMWGGGETQYF.

The CDR3: CASSFRWQETQYF. The CDR3 nucleotides read TGTGCCAGCAGCTTTAGATGGCAAGAGACCCAGTACTTC. This sequence joins TRBV7-2 and TRBJ2-5; no definite D call. V was trimmed by 3 bases and J by 2 bases, leaving 7 bases between them. Germline V gene data show CDR1 as SGHTA and CDR2 as FQGNSA. The CDR3 runs 13 residues.

This chain's CDR3 is CASSYSRGPSYEQYF. As DNA, the CDR3 is TGTGCCAGCAGTTACTCGCGGGGGCCCTCCTACGAGCAGTACTTC. The chain couples TRBV6-5 to TRBJ2-7; a weak D match, TRBD2 (7 bases). The V end was cut by 0 bases, the J end by 0 bases, with 9 bases between. CDR1 and CDR2 (germline): MNHEY, SVGAGI. The CDR3 is 15 residues long.

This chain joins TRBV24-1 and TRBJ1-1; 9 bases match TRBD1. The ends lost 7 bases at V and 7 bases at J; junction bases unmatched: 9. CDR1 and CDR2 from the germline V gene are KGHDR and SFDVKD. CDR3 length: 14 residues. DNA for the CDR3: TGTGCCACCAGACCGGACAGGGGCCAGGATGAAGCTTTCTTT. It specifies CATRPDRGQDEAFF.

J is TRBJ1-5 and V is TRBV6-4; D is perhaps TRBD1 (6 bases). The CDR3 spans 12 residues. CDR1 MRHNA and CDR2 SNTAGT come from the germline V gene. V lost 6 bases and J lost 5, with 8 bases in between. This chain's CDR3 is CASRTGYQPQHF. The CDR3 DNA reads TGTGCCAGCAGGACAGGCTATCAGCCCCAGCATTTT.

The CDR3 is CSASPLIDRGQETQYF. Written as DNA, the CDR3 is TGCAGTGCTAGTCCCCTTATCGACAGGGGCCAAGAGACCCAGTACTTC. This chain links TRBV20-1 with TRBJ2-5, with 8 bases that match TRBD1. Germline assignment: CDR1 DFQATT and CDR2 SNEGSKA (reference sequence). This CDR3 comprises 16 residues. V lost 3 bases and J lost 1; bases outside the gene matches: 10.

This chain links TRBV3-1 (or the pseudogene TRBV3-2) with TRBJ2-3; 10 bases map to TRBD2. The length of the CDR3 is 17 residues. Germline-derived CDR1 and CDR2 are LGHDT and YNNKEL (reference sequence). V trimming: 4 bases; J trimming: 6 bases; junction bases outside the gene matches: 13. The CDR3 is CASSLRTSGRNGDTQYF. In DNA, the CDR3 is TGTGCCAGCAGCCTTCGGACTAGCGGACGAAATGGGGATACGCAGTATTTT.

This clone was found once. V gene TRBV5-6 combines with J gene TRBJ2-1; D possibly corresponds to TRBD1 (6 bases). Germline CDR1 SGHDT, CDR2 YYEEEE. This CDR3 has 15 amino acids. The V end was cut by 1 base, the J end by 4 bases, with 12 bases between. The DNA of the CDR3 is TGTGCCAGCAGCTTGAGGGACAAGGGGTACAATGAGCAGTTCTTC. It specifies CASSLRDKGYNEQFF. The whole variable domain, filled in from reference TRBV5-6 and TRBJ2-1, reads DAGVTQSPTHLIKTRGQQVTLRCSPKSGHDTVSWYQQALGQGPQFIFQYYEEEERQRGNFPDRFSGHQFPNYSSELNVNALLLGDSALYLCASSLRDKGYNEQFFGPGTRLTVL.